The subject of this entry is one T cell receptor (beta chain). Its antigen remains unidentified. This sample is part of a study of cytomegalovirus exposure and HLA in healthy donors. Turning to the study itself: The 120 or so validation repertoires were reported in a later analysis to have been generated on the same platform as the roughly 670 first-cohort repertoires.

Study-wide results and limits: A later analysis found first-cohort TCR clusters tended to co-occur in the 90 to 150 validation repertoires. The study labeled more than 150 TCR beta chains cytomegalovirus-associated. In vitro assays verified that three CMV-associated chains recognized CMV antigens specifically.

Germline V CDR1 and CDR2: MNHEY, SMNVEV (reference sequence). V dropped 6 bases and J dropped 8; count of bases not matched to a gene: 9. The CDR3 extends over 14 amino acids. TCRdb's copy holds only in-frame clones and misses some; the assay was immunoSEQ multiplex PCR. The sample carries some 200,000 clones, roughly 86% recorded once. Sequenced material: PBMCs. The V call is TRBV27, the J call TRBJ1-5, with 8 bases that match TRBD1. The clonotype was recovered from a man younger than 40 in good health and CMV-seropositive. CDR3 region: CASSQQGEVEPQHF. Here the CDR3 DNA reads TGTGCCAGCAGCCAACAGGGGGAAGTGGAGCCCCAGCATTTT.